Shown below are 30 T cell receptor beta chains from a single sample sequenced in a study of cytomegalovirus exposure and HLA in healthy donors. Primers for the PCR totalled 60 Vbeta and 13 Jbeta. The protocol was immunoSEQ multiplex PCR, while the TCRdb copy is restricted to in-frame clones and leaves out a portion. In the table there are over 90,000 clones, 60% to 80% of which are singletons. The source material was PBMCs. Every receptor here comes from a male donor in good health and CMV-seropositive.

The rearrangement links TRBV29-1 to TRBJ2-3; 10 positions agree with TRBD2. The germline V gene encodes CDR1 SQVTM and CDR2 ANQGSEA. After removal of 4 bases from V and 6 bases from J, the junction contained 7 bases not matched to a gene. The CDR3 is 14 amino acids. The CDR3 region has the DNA TGCAGCGTTGCGCTAGCGGGAGCTAGGGATACGCAGTATTTT. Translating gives CSVALAGARDTQYF.

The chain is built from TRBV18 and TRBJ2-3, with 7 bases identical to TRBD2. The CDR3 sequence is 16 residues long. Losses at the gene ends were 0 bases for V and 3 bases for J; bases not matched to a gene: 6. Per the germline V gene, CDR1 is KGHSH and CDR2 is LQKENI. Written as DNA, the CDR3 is TGTGCCAGCTCACCACCGGCGGGAGCGGCGACAGATACGCAGTATTTT. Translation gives CASSPPAGAATDTQYF.

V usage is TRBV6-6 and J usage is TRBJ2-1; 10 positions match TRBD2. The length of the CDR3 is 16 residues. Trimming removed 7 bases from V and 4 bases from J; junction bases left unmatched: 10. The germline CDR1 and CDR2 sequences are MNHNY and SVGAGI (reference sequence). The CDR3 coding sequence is TGTGCCAGCACCGGTGCTAGCGGGGGCGGGTACAATGAGCAGTTCTTC. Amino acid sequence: CASTGASGGGYNEQFF.

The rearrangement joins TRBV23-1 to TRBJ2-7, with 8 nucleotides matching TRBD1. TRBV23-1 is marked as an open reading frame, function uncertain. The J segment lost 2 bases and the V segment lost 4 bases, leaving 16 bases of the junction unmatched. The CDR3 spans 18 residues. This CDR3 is CASSLPDREFVWPYEQYF. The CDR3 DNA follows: TGCGCCAGCAGTCTTCCGGACAGGGAATTTGTCTGGCCCTACGAGCAGTACTTC.

The CDR3 coding sequence is TGTGCCAGCAGTTTATCGGGACAGACCGTTTATGGCTACACCTTC. Residues: CASSLSGQTVYGYTF. V and J are TRBV28 and TRBJ1-2, with TRBD1 identical over 7 bases. This CDR3 has 15 residues. The V and J ends lost 1 base and 5 bases, in that order; junction bases with no gene match: 7. Per the germline V gene, CDR1 is MDHEN and CDR2 is SYDVKM.

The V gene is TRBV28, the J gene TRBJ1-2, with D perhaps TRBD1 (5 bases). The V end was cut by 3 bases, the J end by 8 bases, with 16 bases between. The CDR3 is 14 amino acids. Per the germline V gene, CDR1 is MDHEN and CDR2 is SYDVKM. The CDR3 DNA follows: TGTGCCAGCAGTTTTTGGCAGGGCGCCGACGGCTACACCTTC. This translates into CASSFWQGADGYTF.

CDR3 bases: TGTGCCAGCAGCCCGGCCTACGAGCAGTACTTC. Its protein product is CASSPAYEQYF. This chain links TRBV2 with TRBJ2-7; D unclear. V dropped 6 bases and J dropped 2 bases, with 5 bases sitting between them. Per germline, CDR1 SNHLY and CDR2 FYNNEI. The CDR3 contains 11 residues.

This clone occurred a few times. DNA for the CDR3: TGCGCCAGCAGCCGAACTAGCGGAGGGGGCACCGGGGAGCTGTTTTTT. This translates into CASSRTSGGGTGELFF. The rearrangement uses TRBV4-3 and TRBJ2-2; TRBD2 matches 8 bases. The V gene end was trimmed by 4 bases and the J gene end by 4 bases; junction bases not matched to a gene: 8. Germline values: CDR1 LGHNA, CDR2 YSLEER. The CDR3 sequence is 16 residues long.

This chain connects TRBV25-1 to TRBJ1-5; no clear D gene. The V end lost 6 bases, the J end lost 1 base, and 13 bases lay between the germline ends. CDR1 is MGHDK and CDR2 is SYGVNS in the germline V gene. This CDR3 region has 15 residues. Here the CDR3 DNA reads TGTGCCAGCAGCGCGCTGGAGGGCAGCAATCAGCCCCAGCATTTT. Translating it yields CASSALEGSNQPQHF.

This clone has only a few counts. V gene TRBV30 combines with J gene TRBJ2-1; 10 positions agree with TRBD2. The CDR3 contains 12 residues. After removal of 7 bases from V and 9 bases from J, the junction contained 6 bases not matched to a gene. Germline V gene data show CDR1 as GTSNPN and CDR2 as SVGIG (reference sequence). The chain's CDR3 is CASHSGRSEQFF. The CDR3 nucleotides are TGTGCCTCTCATAGCGGGAGGTCTGAGCAGTTCTTC.

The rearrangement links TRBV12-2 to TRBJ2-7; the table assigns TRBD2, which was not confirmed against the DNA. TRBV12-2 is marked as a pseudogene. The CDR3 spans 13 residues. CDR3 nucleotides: TGTGCAAGTCGCTTGACGGGGAACGCCGAGCAGTACTTC. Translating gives CASRLTGNAEQYF.

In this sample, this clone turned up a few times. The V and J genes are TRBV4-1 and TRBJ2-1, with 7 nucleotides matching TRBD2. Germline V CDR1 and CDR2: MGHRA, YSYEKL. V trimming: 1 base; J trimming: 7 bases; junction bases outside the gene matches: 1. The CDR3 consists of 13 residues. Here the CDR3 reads CASSQGGGNEQFF. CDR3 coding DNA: TGCGCCAGCAGCCAAGGGGGAGGGAATGAGCAGTTCTTC.

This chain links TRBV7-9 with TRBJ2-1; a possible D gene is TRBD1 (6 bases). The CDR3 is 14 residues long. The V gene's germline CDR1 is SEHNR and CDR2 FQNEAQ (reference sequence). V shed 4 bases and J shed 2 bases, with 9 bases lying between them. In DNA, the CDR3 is TGTGCCAGCAGCTCACAGGGTACCTACAATGAGCAGTTCTTC. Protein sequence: CASSSQGTYNEQFF.

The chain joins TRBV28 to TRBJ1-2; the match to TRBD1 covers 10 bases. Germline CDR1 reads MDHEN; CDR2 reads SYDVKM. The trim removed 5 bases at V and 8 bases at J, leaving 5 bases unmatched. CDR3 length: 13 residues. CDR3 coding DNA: TGTGCCAGCAGTCTCGGACAGGGGGGGGGCTACACCTTC. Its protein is CASSLGQGGGYTF.

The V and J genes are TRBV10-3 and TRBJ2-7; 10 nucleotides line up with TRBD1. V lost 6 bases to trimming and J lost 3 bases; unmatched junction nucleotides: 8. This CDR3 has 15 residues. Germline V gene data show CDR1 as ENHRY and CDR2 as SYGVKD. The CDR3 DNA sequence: TGTGCCATCAGGGATGGGACAGGGGTGGGCTACGAGCAGTACTTC. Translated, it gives CAIRDGTGVGYEQYF.

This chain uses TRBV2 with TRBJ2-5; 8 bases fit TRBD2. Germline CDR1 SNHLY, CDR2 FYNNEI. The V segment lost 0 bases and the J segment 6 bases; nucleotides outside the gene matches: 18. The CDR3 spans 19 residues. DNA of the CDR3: TGTGCCAGCAGTGAAGCGTCGAGGAGCGGGAGTTCGAGATTTAAGACCCAGTACTTC. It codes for CASSEASRSGSSRFKTQYF.

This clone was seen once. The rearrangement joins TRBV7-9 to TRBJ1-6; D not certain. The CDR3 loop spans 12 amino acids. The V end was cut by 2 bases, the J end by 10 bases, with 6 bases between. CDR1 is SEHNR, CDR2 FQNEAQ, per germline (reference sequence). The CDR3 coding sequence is TGTGCCAGCAGCTTAAGCGGCTCACCCCTCCACTTT. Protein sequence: CASSLSGSPLHF. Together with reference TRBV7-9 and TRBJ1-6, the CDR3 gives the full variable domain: DTGVSQNPRHKITKRGQNVTFRCDPISEHNRLYWYRQTLGQGPEFLTYFQNEAQLEKSRLLSDRFSAERPKGSFSTLEIQRTEQGDSAMYLCASSLSGSPLHFGNGTRLTVT.

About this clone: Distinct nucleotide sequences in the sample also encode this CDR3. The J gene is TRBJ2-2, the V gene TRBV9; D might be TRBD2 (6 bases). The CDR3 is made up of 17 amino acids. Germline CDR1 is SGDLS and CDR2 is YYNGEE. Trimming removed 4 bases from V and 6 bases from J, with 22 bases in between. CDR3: CASSRINQGLISGELFF. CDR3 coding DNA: TGTGCCAGCAGCCGAATCAACCAGGGACTTATATCCGGGGAGCTGTTTTTT. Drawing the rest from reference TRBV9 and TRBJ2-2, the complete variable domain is DSGVTQTPKHLITATGQRVTLRCSPRSGDLSVYWYQQSLDQGLQFLIQYYNGEERAKGNILERFSAQQFPDLHSELNLSSLELGDSALYFCASSRINQGLISGELFFGEGSRLTVL.

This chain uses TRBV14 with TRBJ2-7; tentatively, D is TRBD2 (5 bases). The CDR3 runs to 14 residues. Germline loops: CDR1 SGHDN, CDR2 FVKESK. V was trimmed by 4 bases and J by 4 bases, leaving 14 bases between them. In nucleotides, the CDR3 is TGTGCCAGCAGCCCTCCGGGAAGGGCTTACGAGCAGTACTTC. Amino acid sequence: CASSPPGRAYEQYF.

This CDR3 reads CACHTPVSGGDNEQFF. CDR3 DNA: TGTGCCTGTCATACTCCGGTTAGCGGGGGGGACAATGAGCAGTTCTTC. The chain carries TRBV30 and TRBJ2-1; 11 bases agree with TRBD2. The V gene end was trimmed by 6 bases and the J gene end by 5 bases; junction bases not matched to a gene: 12. The CDR3 is 16 residues long. Per germline, CDR1 GTSNPN and CDR2 SVGIG (reference sequence).

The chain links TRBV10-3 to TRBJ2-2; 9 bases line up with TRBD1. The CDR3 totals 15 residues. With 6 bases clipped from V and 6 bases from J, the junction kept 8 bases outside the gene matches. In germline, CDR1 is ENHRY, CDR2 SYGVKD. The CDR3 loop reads CAIRGQGREAGELFF. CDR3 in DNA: TGTGCCATCAGGGGACAGGGAAGGGAAGCCGGGGAGCTGTTTTTT.

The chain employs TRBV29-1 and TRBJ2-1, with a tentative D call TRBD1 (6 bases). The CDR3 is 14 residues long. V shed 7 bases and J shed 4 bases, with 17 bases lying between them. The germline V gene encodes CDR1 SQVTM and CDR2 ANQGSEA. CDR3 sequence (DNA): TGCAGCGGAGACTTGGGGGCTACTTACAATGAGCAGTTCTTC. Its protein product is CSGDLGATYNEQFF.

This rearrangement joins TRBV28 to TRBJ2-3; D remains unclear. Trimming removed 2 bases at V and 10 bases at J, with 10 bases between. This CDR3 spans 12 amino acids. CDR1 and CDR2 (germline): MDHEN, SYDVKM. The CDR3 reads CASSLILGAQYF. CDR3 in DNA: TGTGCCAGCAGTTTAATCCTTGGAGCGCAGTATTTT.

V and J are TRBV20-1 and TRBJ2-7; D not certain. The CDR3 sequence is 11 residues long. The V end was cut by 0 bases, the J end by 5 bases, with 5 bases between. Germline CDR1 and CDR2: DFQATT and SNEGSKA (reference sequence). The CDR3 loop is CSARDGHEQYF. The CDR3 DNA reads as TGCAGTGCTAGAGATGGGCACGAGCAGTACTTC.

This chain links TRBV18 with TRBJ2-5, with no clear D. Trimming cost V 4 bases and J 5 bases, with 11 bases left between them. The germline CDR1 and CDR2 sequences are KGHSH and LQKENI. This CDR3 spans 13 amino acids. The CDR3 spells CASSRAGLETQYF. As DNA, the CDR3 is TGTGCCAGCTCACGAGCAGGCTTGGAGACCCAGTACTTC.

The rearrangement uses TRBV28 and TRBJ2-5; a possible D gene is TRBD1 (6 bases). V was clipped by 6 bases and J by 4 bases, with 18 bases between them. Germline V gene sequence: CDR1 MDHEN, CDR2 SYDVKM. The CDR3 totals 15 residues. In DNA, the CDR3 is TGTGCCAGCAGAAAGCTTGACAGGCGTGGAGAGACCCAGTACTTC. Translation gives CASRKLDRRGETQYF.

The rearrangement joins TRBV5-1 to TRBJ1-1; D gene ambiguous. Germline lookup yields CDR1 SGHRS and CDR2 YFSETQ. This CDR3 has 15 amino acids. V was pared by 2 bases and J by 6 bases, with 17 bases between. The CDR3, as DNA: TGCGCCAGCAGCTTTTCTGCGGCCTCCGGGGCTGAAGCTTTCTTT. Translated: CASSFSAASGAEAFF.

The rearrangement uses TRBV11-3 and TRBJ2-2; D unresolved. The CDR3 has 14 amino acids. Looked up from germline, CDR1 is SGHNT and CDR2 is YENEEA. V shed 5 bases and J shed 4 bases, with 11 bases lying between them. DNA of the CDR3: TGTGCCAGCAGCACACAAAGTTCCACCGGGGAGCTGTTTTTT. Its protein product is CASSTQSSTGELFF.

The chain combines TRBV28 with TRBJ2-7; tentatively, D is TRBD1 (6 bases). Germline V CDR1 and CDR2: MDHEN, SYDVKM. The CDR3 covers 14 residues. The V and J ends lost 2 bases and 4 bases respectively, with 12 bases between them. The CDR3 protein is CASSLPGHGYEQYF. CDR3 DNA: TGTGCCAGCAGTTTACCGGGACATGGATACGAGCAGTACTTC.

The CDR3 reads CASSSDYYNEQFF. CDR3 nucleotides: TGTGCCAGCAGCTCGGACTACTACAATGAGCAGTTCTTC. This rearrangement joins TRBV11-3 to TRBJ2-1, with D possibly being TRBD2 (6 bases). The CDR3 runs to 13 residues. Trimming pared 4 bases from V and 3 bases from J, leaving 7 bases between. Germline V gene lookup returns CDR1 SGHNT and CDR2 YENEEA.